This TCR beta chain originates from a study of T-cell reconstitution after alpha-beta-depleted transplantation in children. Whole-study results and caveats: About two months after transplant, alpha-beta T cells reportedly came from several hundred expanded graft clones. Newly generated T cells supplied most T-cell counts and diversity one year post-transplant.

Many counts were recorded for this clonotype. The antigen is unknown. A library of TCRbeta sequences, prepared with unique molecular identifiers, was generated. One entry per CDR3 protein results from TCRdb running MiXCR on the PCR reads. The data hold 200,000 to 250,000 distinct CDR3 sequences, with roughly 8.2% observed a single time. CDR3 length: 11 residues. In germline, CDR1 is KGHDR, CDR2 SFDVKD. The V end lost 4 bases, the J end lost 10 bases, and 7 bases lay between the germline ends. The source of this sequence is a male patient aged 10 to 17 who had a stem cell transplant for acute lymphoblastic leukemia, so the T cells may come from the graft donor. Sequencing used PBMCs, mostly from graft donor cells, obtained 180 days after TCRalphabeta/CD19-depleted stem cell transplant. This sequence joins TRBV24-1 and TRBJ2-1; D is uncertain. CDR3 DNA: TGTGCCACCAGTGACCCCGGGGAGCAGTTCTTC. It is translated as CATSDPGEQFF.